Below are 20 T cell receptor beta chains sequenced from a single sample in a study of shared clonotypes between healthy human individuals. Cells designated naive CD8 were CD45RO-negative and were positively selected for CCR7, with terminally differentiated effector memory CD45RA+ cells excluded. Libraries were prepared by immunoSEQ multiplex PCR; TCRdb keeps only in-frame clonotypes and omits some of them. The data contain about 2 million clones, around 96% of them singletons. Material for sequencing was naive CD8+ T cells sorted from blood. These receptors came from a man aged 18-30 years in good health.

In nucleotides, the CDR3 is TGTGCCAGCAGCTTAGACCCGGGACTAGGTGGGTACAATGAGCAGTTCTTC. Its protein product is CASSLDPGLGGYNEQFF. This chain joins TRBV13 and TRBJ2-1; 8 nucleotides align to TRBD2. J gave up 4 bases and V 1 base, and 9 bases lay outside the gene matches. CDR1 is PRHDT and CDR2 is FYEKMQ in the germline V gene (reference sequence). The CDR3 is made up of 17 amino acids.

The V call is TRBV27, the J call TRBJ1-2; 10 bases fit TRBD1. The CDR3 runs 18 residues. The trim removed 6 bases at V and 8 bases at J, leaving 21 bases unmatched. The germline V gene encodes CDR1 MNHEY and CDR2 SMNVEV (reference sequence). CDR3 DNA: TGTGCCAGCAGCAGGGTGAGGGGACAGGGGCCGATGAATTGGGGCTACACCTTC. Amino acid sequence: CASSRVRGQGPMNWGYTF.

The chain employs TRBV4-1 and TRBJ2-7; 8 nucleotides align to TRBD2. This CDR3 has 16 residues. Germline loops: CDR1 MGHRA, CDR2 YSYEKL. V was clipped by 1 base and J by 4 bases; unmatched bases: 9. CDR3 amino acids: CASSQVFGGAPYEQYF. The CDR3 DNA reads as TGCGCCAGCAGCCAAGTGTTCGGGGGGGCCCCGTACGAGCAGTACTTC.

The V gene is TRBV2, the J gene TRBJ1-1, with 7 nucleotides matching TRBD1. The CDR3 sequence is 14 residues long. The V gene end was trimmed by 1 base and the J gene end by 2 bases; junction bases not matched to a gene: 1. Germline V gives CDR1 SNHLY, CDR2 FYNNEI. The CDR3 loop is CASSEEGANTEAFF. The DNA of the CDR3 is TGTGCCAGCAGTGAAGAGGGGGCTAACACTGAAGCTTTCTTT.

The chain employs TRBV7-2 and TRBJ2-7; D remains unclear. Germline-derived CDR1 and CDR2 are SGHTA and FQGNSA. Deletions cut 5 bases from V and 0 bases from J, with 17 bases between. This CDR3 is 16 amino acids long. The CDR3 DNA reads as TGTGCCAGCAGCGTGGATCCAGAGGATAGCTCCTACGAGCAGTACTTC. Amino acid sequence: CASSVDPEDSSYEQYF. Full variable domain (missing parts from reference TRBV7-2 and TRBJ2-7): GAGVSQSPSNKVTEKGKDVELRCDPISGHTALYWYRQSLGQGLEFLIYFQGNSAPDKSGLPSDRFSAERTGGSVSTLTIQRTQQEDSAVYLCASSVDPEDSSYEQYFGPGTRLTVT.

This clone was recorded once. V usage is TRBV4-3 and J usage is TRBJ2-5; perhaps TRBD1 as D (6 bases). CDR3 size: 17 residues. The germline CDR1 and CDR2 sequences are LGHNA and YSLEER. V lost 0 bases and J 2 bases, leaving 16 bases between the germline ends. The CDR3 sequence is CASSQEGGSDVQETQYF. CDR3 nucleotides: TGCGCCAGCAGCCAAGAAGGGGGATCTGACGTTCAAGAGACCCAGTACTTC.

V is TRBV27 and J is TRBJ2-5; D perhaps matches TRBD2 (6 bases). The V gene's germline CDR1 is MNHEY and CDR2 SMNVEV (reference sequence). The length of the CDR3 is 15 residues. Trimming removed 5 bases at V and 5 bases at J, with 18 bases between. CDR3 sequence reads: CASSPLGPGRETQYF. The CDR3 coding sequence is TGTGCCAGCAGTCCCTTGGGGCCGGGGAGGGAGACCCAGTACTTC.

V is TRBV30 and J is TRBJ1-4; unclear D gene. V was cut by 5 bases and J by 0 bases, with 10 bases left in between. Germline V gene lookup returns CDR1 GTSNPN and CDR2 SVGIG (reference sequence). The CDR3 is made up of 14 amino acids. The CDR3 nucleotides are TGTGCCTGGTGCTGGGGTGCAACTAATGAAAAACTGTTTTTT. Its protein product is CAWCWGATNEKLFF.

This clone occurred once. DNA of the CDR3: TGCGCCAGCAGGACAGGAGAATCCTTTGAGCAGTTCTTC. Translated: CASRTGESFEQFF. The chain has TRBV4-1 and TRBJ2-1, with D possibly TRBD1 on 6 matching bases. Germline CDR1 is MGHRA and CDR2 is YSYEKL. The CDR3 has 13 amino acids. Trimming pared 6 bases from V and 9 bases from J, leaving 15 bases between.

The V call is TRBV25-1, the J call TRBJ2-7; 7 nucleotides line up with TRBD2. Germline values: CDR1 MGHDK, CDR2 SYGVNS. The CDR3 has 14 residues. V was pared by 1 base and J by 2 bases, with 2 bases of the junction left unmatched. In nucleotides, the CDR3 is TGTGCCAGCAGTGAATGGGGGGGAACCTACGAGCAGTACTTC. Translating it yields CASSEWGGTYEQYF.

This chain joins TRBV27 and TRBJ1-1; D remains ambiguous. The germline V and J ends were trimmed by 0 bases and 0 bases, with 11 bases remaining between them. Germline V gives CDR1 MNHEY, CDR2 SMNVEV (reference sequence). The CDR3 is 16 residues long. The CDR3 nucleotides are TGTGCCAGCAGTTTATCGTGGCTCTTTATGAACACTGAAGCTTTCTTT. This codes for CASSLSWLFMNTEAFF.

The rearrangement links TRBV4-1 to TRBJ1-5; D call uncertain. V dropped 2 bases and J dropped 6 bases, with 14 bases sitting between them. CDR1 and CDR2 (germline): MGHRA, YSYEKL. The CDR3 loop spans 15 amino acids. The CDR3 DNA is TGCGCCAGCAGCCAACAGGAAGGGTTCGGTCAGCCCCAGCATTTT. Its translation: CASSQQEGFGQPQHF.

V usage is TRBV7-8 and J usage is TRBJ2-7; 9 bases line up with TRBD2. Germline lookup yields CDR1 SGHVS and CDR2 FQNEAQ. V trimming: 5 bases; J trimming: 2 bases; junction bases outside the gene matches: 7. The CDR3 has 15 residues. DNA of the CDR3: TGTGCCAGCAGCGCTTTAGCGGGGGCCCCCTACGAGCAGTACTTC. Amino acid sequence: CASSALAGAPYEQYF.

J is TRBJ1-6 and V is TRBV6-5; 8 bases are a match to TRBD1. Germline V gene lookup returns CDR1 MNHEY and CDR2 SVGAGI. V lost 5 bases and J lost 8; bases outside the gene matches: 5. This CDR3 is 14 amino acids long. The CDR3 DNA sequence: TGTGCCAGCAGTCAGACAGGGGCGGATTCACCCCTCCACTTT. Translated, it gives CASSQTGADSPLHF.

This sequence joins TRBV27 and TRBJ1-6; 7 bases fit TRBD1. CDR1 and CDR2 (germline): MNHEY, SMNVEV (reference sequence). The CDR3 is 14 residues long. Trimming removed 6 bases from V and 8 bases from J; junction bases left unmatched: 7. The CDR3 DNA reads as TGTGCCAGCAGGACAGGGCTTCGAGATTCACCCCTCCACTTT. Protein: CASRTGLRDSPLHF.

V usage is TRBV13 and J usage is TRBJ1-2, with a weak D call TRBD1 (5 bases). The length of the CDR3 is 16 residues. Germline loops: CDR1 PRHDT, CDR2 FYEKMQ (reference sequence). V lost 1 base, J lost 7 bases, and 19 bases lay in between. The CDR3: CASSLAGTGPLGGYTF. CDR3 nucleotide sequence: TGTGCCAGCAGCTTAGCTGGGACGGGTCCGTTGGGTGGCTACACCTTC. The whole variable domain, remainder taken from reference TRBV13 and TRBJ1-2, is AAGVIQSPRHLIKEKRETATLKCYPIPRHDTVYWYQQGPGQDPQFLISFYEKMQSDKGSIPDRFSAQQFSDYHSELNMSSLELGDSALYFCASSLAGTGPLGGYTFGSGTRLTVV.

The chain's CDR3 is CASARGAGYEQYF. Here the CDR3 DNA reads TGCGCCAGCGCCCGGGGGGCCGGGTACGAGCAGTACTTC. The chain joins TRBV5-1 to TRBJ2-7, with D perhaps matching TRBD2 (7 bases). The CDR3 loop spans 13 amino acids. V was shortened by 7 bases and J by 4 bases, with 15 bases between the two germline ends. Looked up from germline, CDR1 is SGHRS and CDR2 is YFSETQ.

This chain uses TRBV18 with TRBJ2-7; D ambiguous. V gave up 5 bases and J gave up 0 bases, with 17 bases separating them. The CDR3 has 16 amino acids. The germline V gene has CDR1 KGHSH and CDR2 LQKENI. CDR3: CASSSKLLADSYEQYF. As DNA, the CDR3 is TGTGCCAGCTCATCGAAGTTACTTGCTGACTCCTACGAGCAGTACTTC.

CDR3 bases: TGTGCCTGGGGAATAGAGACCCAGTACTTC. Protein: CAWGIETQYF. The chain links TRBV30 to TRBJ2-5; D is uncertain. Germline CDR1 is GTSNPN and CDR2 is SVGIG (reference sequence). The CDR3 contains 10 residues. V was clipped by 5 bases and J by 4 bases, with 5 bases between them.

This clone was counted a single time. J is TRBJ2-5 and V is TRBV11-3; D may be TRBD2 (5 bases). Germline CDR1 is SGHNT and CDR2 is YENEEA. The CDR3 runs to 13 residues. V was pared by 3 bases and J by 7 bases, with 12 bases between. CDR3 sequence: CASSFAPRGTQYF. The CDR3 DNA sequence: TGTGCCAGCAGCTTTGCCCCTCGGGGGACCCAGTACTTC.